This T cell receptor (beta chain) is drawn from a study of blood T cells in healthy people across ages (dated by TCRdb to between 2014 and 2017). For the wider study: Template switching captured roughly one uniquely barcoded TCR beta cDNA molecule per two T cells in model experiments. The study measured age-related changes in TCR beta repertoire diversity using deep sequencing normalized with unique cDNA molecular identifiers. The donors were divided into four age groups: young (average roughly 15 years), middle-aged (about 39), aged (approximately 62) and long-lived (roughly 88). Donors of different ages were randomly distributed across sequencing lanes to avoid experimental bias. Using the same blood draw, the study looked at two additional independent replicas of 1 million unique cDNA reads for two donors, one aged 18 to 30 and the other aged 80 or older.

A remark on this clonotype: Its antigen has not been determined. Base quality data are lacking; no much larger clone is found one base away.

Receptor amplification or capture employed 5' RACE. TCRdb lists the instrument as Illumina HiSeq 2500. A second PCR of roughly 6 to 11 cycles was run with a J-beta primer mix and a sample-barcoded 5' primer. A unique molecular identifier was introduced onto each TCR beta cDNA molecule by a template-switch 5' adaptor carrying 12 random nucleotides. At least 3 million CDR3-containing paired-end reads were obtained from each sample. First-strand cDNA was synthesized from all RNA with the Mint cDNA synthesis kit, primed by a TRBC-specific oligonucleotide. Following uracil-DNA glycosylase treatment, all cDNA underwent a first 18-cycle PCR with the universal primers M1SS and BC2_uni_R. Under the source paper's analysis protocol: For normalization, 1 million high-quality reads were randomly selected from each sample, with every read carrying a distinct molecular identifier. Instead of being binned into consensus sequences, reads that shared molecular identifiers were thrown out. CDR3 identification, clonotype clustering and error correction used MiTCR with a Q25 quality threshold and the strictest error-elimination algorithm. A nonparametric unseen species model using Euler transformation provided a lower-bound estimate of total TCR beta diversity. TCRdb cleaned the public reads at Q25 with fastp, built clones with MiXCR and kept in-frame beta chains. Under each unique CDR3 protein, matching rows form one entry showing the most common genes and DNA. These V and J calls derive from TCRdb rather than the authors' analysis. The sample profile shows roughly 1,500,000 distinct CDR3 sequences; approximately 42% of them were found once. The ten largest make up roughly 7.9% of the sample.

What the research found in general, with its limitations: Because the CMV infection status of the donors was unknown, age-related changes in expanded clonotypes may potentially have been confounded. As age increased, observed TCR beta diversity per million T cells dropped in a roughly linear way, and a significant reduction was already evident by age roughly 40. Since profiling was done on bulk unsorted PBMCs, naive and antigen-experienced compartments could not be conclusively compared. Compared with the aged group, the long-lived group had more naive CD4+ T cells, fewer expanded clones and increased TCR diversity, a pattern suggesting age selection. The percentage of naive T cells measured by flow cytometry correlated strongly with observed TCR beta diversity. Estimates of total diversity from one million sequenced T cells were regarded as lower bounds and underestimates.

The CDR3 covers 16 residues, taking in both the cysteine and the phenylalanine. Only the CDR3 part of the read is kept: 48 bases, read in frame from the first base. V trim: 6 bases; J trim: 7 bases; unmatched bases: 16. Looking up the germline V gene yields CDR1 MDHEN and CDR2 SYDVKM. The donors were roughly 40 Caucasian individuals from Russia, aged roughly 6 to 100 years, who were systemically healthy. Each donor gave ten milliliters of peripheral blood, collected into EDTA-treated Vacutainer tubes. Ficoll-Paque density-gradient centrifugation was used to isolate PBMCs, with at least 6.5 million per sample. Trizol reagent was used to extract total RNA from the PBMCs, yielding at least 6 micrograms per sample. For every donor, flow cytometry on a PBMC aliquot measured the percentage of naive CD45RAhigh/CD27high T cells.

The sequence was collected from a woman between 18 and 30 years old in good health. Sequences were obtained from blood. This receptor chain uses TRBV28 and TRBJ1-2, with 8 bases in between that match TRBD1. The base sequence is TGTGCCAGCAGCTATCCTCAGACAGGGGAAAAGGGTGGCTACACCTTC. Translated, it reads CASSYPQTGEKGGYTF.